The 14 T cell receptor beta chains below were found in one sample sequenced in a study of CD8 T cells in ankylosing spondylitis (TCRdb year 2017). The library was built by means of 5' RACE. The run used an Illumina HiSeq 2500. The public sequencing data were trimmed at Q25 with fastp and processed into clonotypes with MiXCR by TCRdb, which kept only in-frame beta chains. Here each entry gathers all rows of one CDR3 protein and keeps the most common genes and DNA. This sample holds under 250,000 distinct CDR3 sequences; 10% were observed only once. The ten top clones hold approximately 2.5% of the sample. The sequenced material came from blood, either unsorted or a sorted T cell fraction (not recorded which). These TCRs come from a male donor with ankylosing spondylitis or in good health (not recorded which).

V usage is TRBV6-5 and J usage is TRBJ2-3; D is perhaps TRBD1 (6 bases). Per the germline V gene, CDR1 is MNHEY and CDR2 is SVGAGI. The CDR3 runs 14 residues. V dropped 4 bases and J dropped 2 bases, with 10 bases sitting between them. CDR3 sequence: CASSFRQVTDTQYF. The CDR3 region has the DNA TGTGCCAGCAGTTTTCGACAGGTCACAGATACGCAGTATTTT.

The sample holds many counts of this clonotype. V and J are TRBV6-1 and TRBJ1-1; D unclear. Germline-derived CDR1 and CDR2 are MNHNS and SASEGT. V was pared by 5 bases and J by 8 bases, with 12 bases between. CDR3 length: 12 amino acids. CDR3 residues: CASSKLKPEAFF. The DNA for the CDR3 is TGTGCCAGCAGTAAACTGAAACCCGAAGCTTTCTTT.

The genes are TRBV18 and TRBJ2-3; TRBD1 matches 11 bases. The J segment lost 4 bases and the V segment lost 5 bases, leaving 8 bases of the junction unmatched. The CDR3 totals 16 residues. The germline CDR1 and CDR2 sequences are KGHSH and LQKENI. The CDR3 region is CASSMRTGGIADTQYF. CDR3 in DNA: TGTGCCAGCTCAATGCGGACAGGGGGCATCGCAGATACGCAGTATTTT. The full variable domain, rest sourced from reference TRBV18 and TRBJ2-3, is NAGVMQNPRHLVRRRGQEARLRCSPMKGHSHVYWYRQLPEEGLKFMVYLQKENIIDESGMPKERFSAEFPKEGPSILRIQQVVRGDSAAYFCASSMRTGGIADTQYFGPGTRLTVL.

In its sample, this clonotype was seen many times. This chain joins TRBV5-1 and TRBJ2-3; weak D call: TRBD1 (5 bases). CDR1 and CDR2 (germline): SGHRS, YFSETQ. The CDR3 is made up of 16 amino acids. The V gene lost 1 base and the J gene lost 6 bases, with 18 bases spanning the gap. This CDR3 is CASSLSLGQGMDTQYF. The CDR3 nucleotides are TGCGCCAGCAGCTTGTCTTTGGGCCAGGGTATGGATACGCAGTATTTT.

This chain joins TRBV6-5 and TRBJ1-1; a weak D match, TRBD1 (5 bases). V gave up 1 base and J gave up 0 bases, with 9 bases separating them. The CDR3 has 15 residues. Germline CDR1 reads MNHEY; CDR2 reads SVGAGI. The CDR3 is CASSYWGGVNTEAFF. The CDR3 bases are TGTGCCAGCAGTTACTGGGGAGGGGTGAACACTGAAGCTTTCTTT.

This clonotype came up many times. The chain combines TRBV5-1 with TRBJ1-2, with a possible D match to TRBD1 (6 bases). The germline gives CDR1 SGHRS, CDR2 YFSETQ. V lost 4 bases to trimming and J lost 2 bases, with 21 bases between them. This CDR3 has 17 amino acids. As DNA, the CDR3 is TGCGCCAGCAGCCCCCACGAGAATCGGGACAAGAACTATGGCTACACCTTC. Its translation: CASSPHENRDKNYGYTF.

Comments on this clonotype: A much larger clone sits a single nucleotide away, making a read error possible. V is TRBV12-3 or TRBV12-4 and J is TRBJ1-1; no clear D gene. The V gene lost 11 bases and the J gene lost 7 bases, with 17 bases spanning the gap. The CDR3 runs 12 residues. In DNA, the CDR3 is TGTGCCGCCTTGGGCATGAGGCTTGAAGCTTTCTTT. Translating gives CAALGMRLEAFF.

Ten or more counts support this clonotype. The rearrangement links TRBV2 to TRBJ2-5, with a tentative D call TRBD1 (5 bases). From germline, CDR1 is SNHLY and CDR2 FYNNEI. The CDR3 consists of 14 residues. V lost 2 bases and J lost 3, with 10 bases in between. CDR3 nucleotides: TGTGCCAGCAGTGAAAACAGGTTGAAAGAGACCCAGTACTTC. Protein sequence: CASSENRLKETQYF.

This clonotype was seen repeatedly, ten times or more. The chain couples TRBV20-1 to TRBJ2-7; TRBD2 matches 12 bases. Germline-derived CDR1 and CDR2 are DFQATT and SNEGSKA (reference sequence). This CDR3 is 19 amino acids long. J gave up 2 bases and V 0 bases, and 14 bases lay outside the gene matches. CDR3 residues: CSAREGLGLAGGRTYEQYF. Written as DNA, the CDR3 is TGCAGTGCTAGAGAAGGTTTGGGGCTAGCGGGGGGGAGAACCTACGAGCAGTACTTC.

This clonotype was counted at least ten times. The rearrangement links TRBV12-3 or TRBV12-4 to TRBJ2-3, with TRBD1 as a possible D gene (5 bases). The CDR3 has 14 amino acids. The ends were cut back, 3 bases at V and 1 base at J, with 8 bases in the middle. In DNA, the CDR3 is TGTGCCAGCAGTTTGTCCAGGGGCACAGATACGCAGTATTTT. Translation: CASSLSRGTDTQYF.

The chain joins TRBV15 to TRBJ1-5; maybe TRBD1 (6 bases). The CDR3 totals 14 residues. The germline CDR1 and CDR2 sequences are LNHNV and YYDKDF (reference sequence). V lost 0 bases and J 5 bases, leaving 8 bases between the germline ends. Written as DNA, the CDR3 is TGTGCCACCAGCAGAGACCACAGGGATCAGCCCCAGCATTTT. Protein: CATSRDHRDQPQHF.

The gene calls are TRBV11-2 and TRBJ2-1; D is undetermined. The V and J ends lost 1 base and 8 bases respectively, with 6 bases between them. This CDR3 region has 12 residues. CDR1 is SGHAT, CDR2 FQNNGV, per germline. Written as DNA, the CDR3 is TGTGCCAGCAGCTTAGGGCCTGATGAGCAGTTCTTC. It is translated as CASSLGPDEQFF.

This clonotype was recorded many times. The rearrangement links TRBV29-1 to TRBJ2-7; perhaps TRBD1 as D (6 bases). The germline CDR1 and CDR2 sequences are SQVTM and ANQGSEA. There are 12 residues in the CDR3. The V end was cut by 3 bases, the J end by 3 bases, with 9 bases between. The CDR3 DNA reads TGCAGCGTTGAGGGACAAAGCTACGAGCAGTACTTC. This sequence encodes CSVEGQSYEQYF.

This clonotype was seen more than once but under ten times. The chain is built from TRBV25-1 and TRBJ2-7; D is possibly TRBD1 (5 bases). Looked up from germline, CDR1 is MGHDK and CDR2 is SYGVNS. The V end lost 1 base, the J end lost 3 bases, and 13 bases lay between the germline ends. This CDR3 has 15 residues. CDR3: CASSELGAGHYEQYF. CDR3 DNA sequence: TGTGCCAGCAGTGAATTAGGGGCAGGACACTACGAGCAGTACTTC.